This record covers a single T cell receptor (beta chain). Germline-derived CDR1 and CDR2 are SEHNR and FQNEAQ (reference sequence). The CDR3 consists of 15 residues. Trimming removed 5 bases from V and 4 bases from J; junction bases left unmatched: 9. The entire patient cohort was treatment-naive prior to thyroid surgery. TCRdb re-called clones from the PCR reads using MiXCR. This table holds 7,000 to 9,500 clones, 30% to 40% found once. The data derive from a study of metastatic and nonmetastatic thyroid tumors. The sequencing input was tumor tissue. This receptor was obtained from a female donor with papillary thyroid cancer or a benign thyroid nodule (not recorded which). Some clones in this sample may be carry-over from other donors' samples. The chain employs TRBV7-9 and TRBJ1-2, with 8 bases aligning to TRBD1. CDR3 amino acids: CASSPRTGPFYGYTF. The CDR3 DNA reads TGTGCCAGCAGCCCACGGACAGGGCCGTTCTATGGCTACACCTTC.